In this sample, the clone carrying this TCR beta chain turned up many times. What it binds is not known. This sample is drawn from a study of blood T cells in healthy people across ages. Study-wide points: Relative to aged donors, long-lived donors carried more naive CD4+ cells and displayed higher diversity.

The CDR3 extends over 13 amino acids. V lost 5 bases and J 2 bases, leaving 4 bases between the germline ends. A second PCR of about 7 to 12 cycles used a sample-barcoded 5' primer and a J-beta primer mix. Each CDR3 protein is one row after TCRdb ran MiXCR on the 5' RACE reads. Of about 760,000 distinct CDR3 sequences in the sample, more than 50% are singletons; the top ten hold about a quarter. The rearrangement uses TRBV12-3 or TRBV12-4 and TRBJ2-6; no clear D gene. Sequencing used blood. The clonotype comes from a man aged 40-49 years in good health. The CDR3 DNA sequence: TGTGCCAGCAGTCCCGCTGGGGCCAACGTCCTGACTTTC. Its protein product is CASSPAGANVLTF.